The 2 T cell receptor beta chains given below trace back to one sample, sequenced in a study of response to subunit inactivated influenza vaccine. TCRdb redid the calling of the RT-PCR reads with MiXCR, one entry per CDR3 protein. The table has around 200,000 distinct CDR3 sequences, around 9.2% seen once. The sequencing here drew on non-naive T cells sorted from PBMCs, taken on the day of vaccination. All receptors come from a man aged 45-60 years who received an inactivated influenza vaccine.

The chain couples TRBV6-1 to TRBJ1-5; D possibly corresponds to TRBD1 (5 bases). The CDR3 extends over 15 amino acids. The V and J ends lost 7 bases and 1 base respectively, with 14 bases between them. Per the germline V gene, CDR1 is MNHNS and CDR2 is SASEGT. In DNA, the CDR3 is TGTGCCAGCACCGGACATGGTCCCAGCAATCAGCCCCAGCATTTT. This translates into CASTGHGPSNQPQHF.

The gene calls are TRBV9 and TRBJ2-1; 8 nucleotides agree with TRBD2. The CDR3 contains 12 residues. Germline V gives CDR1 SGDLS, CDR2 YYNGEE. V was clipped by 4 bases and J by 10 bases; unmatched bases: 4. CDR3 nucleotides: TGTGCCAGCAGCACCAGCGGGGGAGAGCAGTTCTTC. Translating gives CASSTSGGEQFF.